The clone carrying this TCR beta chain was observed once. Germline CDR1 MDHEN, CDR2 SYDVKM. The germline V and J ends were trimmed by 7 bases and 3 bases, with 10 bases remaining between them. The length of the CDR3 is 12 residues. The record originates from a study of blood T cell repertoires in COVID-19. The wider study: Samples representing acute and convalescent COVID-19 were sourced from the United States, Italy and Spain.

How the authors handled the data: The authors estimated nucleated cell counts from reference gene primer amplification. Measured with immunoSEQ multiplex PCR; TCRdb has only the in-frame clones, and not every one. V, J and clone size derive from that table, while D and trimming were established from the DNA sequence. The sample includes approximately 200,000 clones, 88% of them seen just once. Sequencing was performed on peripheral blood. This sequence was found in a woman in her 30s with acute or convalescent COVID-19. The V call is TRBV28, the J call TRBJ2-7, with TRBD1 as a possible D gene (5 bases). In DNA, the CDR3 is TGTGCCAGCACGACAGATTTCTACGAGCAGTACTTC. Amino acid sequence: CASTTDFYEQYF.